This is a list of T cell receptor beta chains from one sample in a study of read filtering for tumor transcriptome and immune sequencing. MiXCR was run by TCRdb on the reads, yielding one entry per CDR3 protein. The sample contains approximately 62,000 distinct CDR3 sequences, roughly 19% of which appear only once. The sample consisted of a population of CD138-negative cells sorted from bone marrow. The receptors here all came from a donor over 35 with multiple myeloma. Both conserved end residues are part of each CDR3. Fields, in order: J gene, V gene, CDR3 protein.

TRBJ2-5 TRBV19 CATAFWGNQETQYF
TRBJ2-5 TRBV5-1 CASSLEDRVFSAQYF
TRBJ2-2 TRBV28 CASSFSRGVHGELFF
TRBJ2-7 TRBV12-3/TRBV12-4 CASGTDGLAALYEQYF
TRBJ2-7 TRBV5-1 CASSLEGRQYREQYF
TRBJ2-1 TRBV5-1 CASSLGPASEQFF
TRBJ2-1 TRBV12-3/TRBV12-4 CASSPYRVVYNEQFF
TRBJ2-3 TRBV7-9 CASSLGRVPSTDTQYF
TRBJ1-1 TRBV27 CASSFTFSGDTEAFF
TRBJ2-1 TRBV28 CASIPPTGVINEPFF
TRBJ2-3 TRBV20-1 CSARLAGGTDTQYF
TRBJ2-5 TRBV1 CTRHQLWGKQETQYF
TRBJ2-5 TRBV15 CAAGRVGGETQYF
TRBJ2-5 TRBV5-1 CASSWGTSGSQETQYF
TRBJ1-3 TRBV6-6 CASSYPRTDGNTIYF
TRBJ2-7 TRBV28 CASSTNRPGGSSYEQYF
TRBJ2-1 TRBV3-1 CASSQDRLAGVSHEQFF
TRBJ2-1 TRBV5-1 CASSPGRINEQFF
TRBJ2-3 TRBV3-1 CASSQDRVGGPQDTQYF
TRBJ2-1 TRBV6-2/TRBV6-3 CASSPQAGVIYNEQFF
TRBJ2-4 TRBV7-9 CASSPTAGSKNIQYF
TRBJ2-1 TRBV11-2 CASSPDRSYNEQFF
TRBJ2-1 TRBV29-1 CSGAGVNEQFF
TRBJ2-7 TRBV7-9 CASSLAPGTYEQYF
TRBJ2-1 TRBV5-6 CASSRPTVNEQFF
TRBJ1-2 TRBV6-1 CASSEVGSYGYTF
TRBJ2-1 TRBV5-1 CASSLQGVNNEQFF
TRBJ2-7 TRBV20-1 CSAVRGGRDEQYF
TRBJ1-1 TRBV20-1 CSARRTTGYTEAFF
TRBJ2-6 TRBV7-9 CASSLWTSGTSGANVLTF
TRBJ2-1 TRBV24-1 CATSSGGTINNEQFF
TRBJ2-5 TRBV9 CASSPSGHQETQYF
TRBJ1-5 TRBV4-1 CASSQGTGGRQPQHF
TRBJ2-2 TRBV4-1 CASSQAFGQSTGELFF
TRBJ1-2 TRBV7-3 CASSPSPGVNYGYTF
TRBJ2-5 TRBV19 CASRNRETQYF
TRBJ1-1 TRBV3-1 CASSQVHSLLNTEAFF
TRBJ2-4 TRBV20-1 CSAWKSIQYF
TRBJ2-1 TRBV7-2 CASSSGTANEQFF
TRBJ2-1 TRBV19 CASSSRDLAGGYVSYNEQFF
TRBJ1-5 TRBV24-1 CATSDQGDQPQHF
TRBJ2-5 TRBV13 CASSVMGYQETQYF
TRBJ2-1 TRBV28 CASSTVTGGYNEQFF
TRBJ2-7 TRBV5-1 CASSGMDRLGYEQYF
TRBJ2-7 TRBV20-1 CSAAGGYYEQYF
TRBJ1-1 TRBV7-8 CASSFGPMNTEAFF